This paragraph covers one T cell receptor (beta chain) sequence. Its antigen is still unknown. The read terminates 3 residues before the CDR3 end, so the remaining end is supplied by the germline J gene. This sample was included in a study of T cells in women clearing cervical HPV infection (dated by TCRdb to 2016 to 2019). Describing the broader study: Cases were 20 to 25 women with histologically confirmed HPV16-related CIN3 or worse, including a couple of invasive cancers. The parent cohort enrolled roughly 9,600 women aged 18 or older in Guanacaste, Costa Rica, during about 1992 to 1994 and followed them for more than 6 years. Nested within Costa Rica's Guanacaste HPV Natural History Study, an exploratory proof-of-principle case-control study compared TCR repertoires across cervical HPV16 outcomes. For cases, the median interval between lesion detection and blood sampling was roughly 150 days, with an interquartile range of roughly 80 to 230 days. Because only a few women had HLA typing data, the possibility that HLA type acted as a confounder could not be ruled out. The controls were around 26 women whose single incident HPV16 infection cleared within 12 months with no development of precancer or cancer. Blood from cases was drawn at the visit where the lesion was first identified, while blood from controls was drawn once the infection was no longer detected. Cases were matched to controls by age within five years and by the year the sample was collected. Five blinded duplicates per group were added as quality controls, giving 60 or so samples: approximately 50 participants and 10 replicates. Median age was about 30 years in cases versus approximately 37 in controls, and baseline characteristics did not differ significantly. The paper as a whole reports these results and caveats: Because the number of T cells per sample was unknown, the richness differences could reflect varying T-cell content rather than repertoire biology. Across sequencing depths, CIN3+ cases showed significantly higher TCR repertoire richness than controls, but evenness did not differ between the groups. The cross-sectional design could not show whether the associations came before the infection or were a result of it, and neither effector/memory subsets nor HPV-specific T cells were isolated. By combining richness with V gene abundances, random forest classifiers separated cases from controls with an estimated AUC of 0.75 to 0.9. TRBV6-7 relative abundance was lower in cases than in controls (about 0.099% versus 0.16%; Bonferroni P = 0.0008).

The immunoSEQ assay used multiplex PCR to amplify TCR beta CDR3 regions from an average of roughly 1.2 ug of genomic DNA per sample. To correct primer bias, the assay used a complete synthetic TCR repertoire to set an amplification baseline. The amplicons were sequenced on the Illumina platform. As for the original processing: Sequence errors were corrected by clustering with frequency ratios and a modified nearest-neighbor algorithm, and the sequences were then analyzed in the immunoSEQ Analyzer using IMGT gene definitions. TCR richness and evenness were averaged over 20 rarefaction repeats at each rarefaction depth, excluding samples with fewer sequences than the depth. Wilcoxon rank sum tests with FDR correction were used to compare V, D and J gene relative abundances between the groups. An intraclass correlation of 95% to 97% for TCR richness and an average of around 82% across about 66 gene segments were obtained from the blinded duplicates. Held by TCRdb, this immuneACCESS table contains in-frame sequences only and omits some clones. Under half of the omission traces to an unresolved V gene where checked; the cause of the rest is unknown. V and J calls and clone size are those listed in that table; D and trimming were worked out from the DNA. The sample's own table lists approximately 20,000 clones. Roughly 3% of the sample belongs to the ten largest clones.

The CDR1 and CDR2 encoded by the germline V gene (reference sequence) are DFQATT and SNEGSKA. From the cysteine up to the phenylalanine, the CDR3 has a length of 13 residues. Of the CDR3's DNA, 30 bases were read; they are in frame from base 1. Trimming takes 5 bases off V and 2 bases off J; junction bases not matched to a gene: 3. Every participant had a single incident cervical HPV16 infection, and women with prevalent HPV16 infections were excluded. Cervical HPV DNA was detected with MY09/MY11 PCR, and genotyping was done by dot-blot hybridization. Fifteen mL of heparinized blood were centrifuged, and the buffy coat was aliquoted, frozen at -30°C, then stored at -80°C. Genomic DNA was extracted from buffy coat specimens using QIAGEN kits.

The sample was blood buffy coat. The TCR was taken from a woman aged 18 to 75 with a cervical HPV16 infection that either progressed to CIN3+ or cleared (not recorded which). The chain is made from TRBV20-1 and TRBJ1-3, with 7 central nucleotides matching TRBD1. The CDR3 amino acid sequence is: CSALRGPGNTIYF. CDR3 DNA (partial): TGCAGTGCTCTAAGGGGGCCTGGAAACACC.